The clone carrying this T cell receptor (beta chain) was counted between two and nine times. Antigen specificity is unknown. TCRdb processed the 5' RACE reads anew with MiXCR; each CDR3 protein has one entry. Here the sample spans about 330,000 distinct CDR3 sequences, about 6.6% being singletons. This entry comes from a study of T cells after yellow fever vaccination. Regarding the study as a whole: FACS-sorted repertoires might harbor abundant contaminating clonotypes from the bulk population.

The length of the CDR3 is 14 residues. Losses at the gene ends were 1 base for V and 5 bases for J; bases not matched to a gene: 2. Germline V gene lookup returns CDR1 SGHRS and CDR2 YFSETQ. Sequences were derived from PBMCs, sampled more than 35 days after the first yellow fever vaccination. The chain employs TRBV5-1 and TRBJ2-1; 8 bases align to TRBD2. The receptor comes from a man in his late teens or twenties who received the YFV17D yellow fever vaccine. CDR3 coding DNA: TGCGCCAGCAGCTTGACCGGGGGGGACAATGAGCAGTTCTTC. Its translation: CASSLTGGDNEQFF.